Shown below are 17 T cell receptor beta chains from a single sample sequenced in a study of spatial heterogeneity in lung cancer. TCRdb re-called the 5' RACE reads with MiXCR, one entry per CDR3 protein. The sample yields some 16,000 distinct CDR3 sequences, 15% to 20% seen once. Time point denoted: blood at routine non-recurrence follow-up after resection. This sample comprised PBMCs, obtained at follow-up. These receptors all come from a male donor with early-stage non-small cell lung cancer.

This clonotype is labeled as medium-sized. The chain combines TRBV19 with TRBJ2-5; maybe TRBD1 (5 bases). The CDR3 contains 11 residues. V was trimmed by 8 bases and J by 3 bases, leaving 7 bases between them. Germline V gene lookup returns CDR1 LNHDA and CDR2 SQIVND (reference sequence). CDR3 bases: TGTGCCAGTGGGGCGGAAGAGACCCAGTACTTC. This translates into CASGAEETQYF.

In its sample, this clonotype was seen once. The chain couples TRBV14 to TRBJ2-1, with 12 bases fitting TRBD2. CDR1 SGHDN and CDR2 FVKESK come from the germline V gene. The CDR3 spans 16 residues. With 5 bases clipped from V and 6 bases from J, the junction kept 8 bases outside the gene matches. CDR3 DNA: TGTGCCAGCAGCGAATTCACGGGACTAGCGGGCAATGAGCAGTTCTTC. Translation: CASSEFTGLAGNEQFF.

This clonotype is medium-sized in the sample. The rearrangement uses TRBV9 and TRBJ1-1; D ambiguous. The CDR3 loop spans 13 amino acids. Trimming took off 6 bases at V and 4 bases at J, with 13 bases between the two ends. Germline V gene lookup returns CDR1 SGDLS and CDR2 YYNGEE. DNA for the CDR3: TGTGCCAGCACCGGGCAGATCGGCACTGAAGCTTTCTTT. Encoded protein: CASTGQIGTEAFF.

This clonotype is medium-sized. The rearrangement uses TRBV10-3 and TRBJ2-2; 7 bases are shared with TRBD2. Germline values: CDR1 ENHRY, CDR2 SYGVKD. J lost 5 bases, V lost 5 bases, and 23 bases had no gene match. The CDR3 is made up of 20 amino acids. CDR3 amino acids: CAISTQPQRLAVDATGELFF. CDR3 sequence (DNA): TGTGCCATCAGTACGCAACCTCAGCGACTAGCCGTGGACGCTACCGGGGAGCTGTTTTTT.

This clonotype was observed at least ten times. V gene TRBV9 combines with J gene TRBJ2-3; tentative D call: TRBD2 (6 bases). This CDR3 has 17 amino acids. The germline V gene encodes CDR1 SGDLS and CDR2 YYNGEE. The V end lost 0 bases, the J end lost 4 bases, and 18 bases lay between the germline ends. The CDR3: CASSVGPRLGGADTQYF. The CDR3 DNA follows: TGTGCCAGCAGCGTAGGGCCCCGACTAGGTGGTGCAGATACGCAGTATTTT.

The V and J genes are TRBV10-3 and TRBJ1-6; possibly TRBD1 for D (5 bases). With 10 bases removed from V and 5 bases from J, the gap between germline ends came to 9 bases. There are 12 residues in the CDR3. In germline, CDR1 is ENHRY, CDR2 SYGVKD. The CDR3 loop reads CATGGNNSPLHF. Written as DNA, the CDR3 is TGTGCCACCGGGGGTAATAATTCACCCCTCCACTTT.

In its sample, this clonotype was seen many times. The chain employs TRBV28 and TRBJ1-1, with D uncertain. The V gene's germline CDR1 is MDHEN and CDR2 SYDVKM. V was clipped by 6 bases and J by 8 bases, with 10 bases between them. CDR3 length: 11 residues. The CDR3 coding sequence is TGTGCCAGCAGCCCGGACGGAGAAGCTTTCTTT. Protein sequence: CASSPDGEAFF.

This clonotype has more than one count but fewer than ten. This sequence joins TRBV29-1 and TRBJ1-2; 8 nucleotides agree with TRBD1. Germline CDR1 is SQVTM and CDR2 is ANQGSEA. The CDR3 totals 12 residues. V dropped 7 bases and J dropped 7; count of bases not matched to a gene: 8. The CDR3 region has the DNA TGCAGCGCCCGGACAGGGTCTAGTGGCTACACCTTC. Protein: CSARTGSSGYTF.

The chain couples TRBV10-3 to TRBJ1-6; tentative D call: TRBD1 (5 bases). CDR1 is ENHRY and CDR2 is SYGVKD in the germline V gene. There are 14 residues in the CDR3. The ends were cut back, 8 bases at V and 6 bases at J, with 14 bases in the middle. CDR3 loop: CAILEPGLNSPLHF. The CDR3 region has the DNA TGTGCCATCTTGGAACCGGGACTTAATTCACCCCTCCACTTT.

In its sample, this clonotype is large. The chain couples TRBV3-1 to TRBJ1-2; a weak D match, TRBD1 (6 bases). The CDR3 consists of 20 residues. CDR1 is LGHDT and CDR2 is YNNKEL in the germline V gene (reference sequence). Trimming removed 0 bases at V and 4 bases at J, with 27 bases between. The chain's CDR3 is CASSQDLVRQELPPSYGYTF. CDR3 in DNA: TGTGCCAGCAGCCAAGATCTGGTTCGACAGGAACTCCCCCCCTCCTATGGCTACACCTTC.

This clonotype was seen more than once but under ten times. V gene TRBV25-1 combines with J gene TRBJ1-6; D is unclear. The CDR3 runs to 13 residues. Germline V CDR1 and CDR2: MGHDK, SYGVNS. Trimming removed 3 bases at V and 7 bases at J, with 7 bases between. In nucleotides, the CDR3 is TGTGCCAGCAGTGACAGAGTGAATTCACCCCTCCACTTT. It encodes CASSDRVNSPLHF.

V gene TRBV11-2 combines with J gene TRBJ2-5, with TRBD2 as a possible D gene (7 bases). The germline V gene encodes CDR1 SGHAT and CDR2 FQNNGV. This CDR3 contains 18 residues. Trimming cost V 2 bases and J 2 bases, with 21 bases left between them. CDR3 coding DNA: TGTGCCAGCAGCTTATTGGGCCCCGCGGGGGCGCGACAAGAGACCCAGTACTTC. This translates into CASSLLGPAGARQETQYF.

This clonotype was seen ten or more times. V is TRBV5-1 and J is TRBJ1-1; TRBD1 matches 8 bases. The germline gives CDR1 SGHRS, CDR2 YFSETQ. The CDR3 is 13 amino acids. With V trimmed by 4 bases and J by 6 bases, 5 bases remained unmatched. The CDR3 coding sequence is TGCGCCAGCAGCAAGGACAGGGAGGCTGAAGCTTTCTTT. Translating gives CASSKDREAEAFF.

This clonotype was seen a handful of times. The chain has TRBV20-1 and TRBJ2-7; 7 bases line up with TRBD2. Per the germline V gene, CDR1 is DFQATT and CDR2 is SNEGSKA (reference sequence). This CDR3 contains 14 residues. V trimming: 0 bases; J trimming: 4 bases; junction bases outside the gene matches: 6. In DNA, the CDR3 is TGCAGTGCTAGAGACCCAGCGGGGATTTACGAGCAGTACTTC. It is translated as CSARDPAGIYEQYF.

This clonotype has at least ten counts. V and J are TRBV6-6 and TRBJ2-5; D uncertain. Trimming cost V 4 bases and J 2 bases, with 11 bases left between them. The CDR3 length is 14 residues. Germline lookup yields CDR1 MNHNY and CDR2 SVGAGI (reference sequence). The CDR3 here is CASSSLGFQETQYF. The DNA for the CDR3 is TGTGCCAGCAGTTCCCTGGGGTTTCAAGAGACCCAGTACTTC.

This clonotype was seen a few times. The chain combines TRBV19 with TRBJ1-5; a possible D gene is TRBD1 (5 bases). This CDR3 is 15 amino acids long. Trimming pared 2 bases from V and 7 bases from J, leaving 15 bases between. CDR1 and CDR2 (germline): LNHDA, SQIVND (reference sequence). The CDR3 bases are TGTGCCAGTAGTATACCTCGCGGAGGGGACCAGCCCCAGCATTTT. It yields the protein CASSIPRGGDQPQHF.

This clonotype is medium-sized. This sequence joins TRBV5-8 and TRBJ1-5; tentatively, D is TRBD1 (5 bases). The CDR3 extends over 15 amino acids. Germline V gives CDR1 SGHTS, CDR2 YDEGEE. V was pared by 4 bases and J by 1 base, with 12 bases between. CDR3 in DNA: TGTGCCAGCAGCGCGACAGTTTGGAGCAATCAGCCCCAGCATTTT. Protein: CASSATVWSNQPQHF.